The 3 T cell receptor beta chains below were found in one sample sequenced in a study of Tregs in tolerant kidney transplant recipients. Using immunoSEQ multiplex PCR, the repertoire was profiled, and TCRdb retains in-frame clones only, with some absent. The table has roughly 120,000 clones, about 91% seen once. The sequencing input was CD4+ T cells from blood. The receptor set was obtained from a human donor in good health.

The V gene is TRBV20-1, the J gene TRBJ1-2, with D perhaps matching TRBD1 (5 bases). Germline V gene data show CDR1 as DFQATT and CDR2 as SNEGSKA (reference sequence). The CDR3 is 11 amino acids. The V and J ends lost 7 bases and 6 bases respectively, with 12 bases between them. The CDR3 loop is CSGHRGDGYTF. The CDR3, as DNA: TGCAGTGGGCACCGGGGGGATGGCTACACCTTC.

CDR3 region: CASSEFGRGVGKLFF. CDR3 in DNA: TGTGCCAGCAGTGAATTTGGCAGGGGGGTCGGAAAACTGTTTTTT. This chain uses TRBV25-1 with TRBJ1-4; TRBD1 agrees at 7 bases. The CDR3 totals 15 residues. Germline CDR1 and CDR2: MGHDK and SYGVNS. J gave up 10 bases and V 1 base, and 9 bases lay outside the gene matches.

The CDR3 DNA follows: TGTGCCAGCAGGGGCGGGGGTACAAACACCGGGGAGCTGTTTTTT. It codes for CASRGGGTNTGELFF. The chain carries TRBV2 and TRBJ2-2, with 7 bases lining up with TRBD2. With 6 bases clipped from V and 2 bases from J, the junction kept 6 bases outside the gene matches. In germline, CDR1 is SNHLY, CDR2 FYNNEI. This CDR3 is built from 15 residues.